The rows below give T cell receptor beta chains drawn from one sample of a study of T cells in Graves' hyperthyroidism and ophthalmopathy. Each CDR3 protein is one row after TCRdb ran MiXCR on the multiplex PCR reads. The data contain a few hundred thousand distinct CDR3 sequences, over 45% of them singletons. The source material was peripheral blood or thyroid tissue (not recorded which). Source of these receptors: an adult woman with Graves' disease, either hyperthyroidism or ophthalmopathy (not recorded which). Both conserved end residues are part of each CDR3. A D gene is named only where the DNA matches it firmly. The size of a clone is reported for some rows only, either as once, few or many, or as a class for expanded clones.

NA,14,TRBV12-3/TRBV12-4,TRBD1,TRBJ2-7,TGTGCCAGCAGTTCTTCCGGGACAGGGTACGAGCAGTACTTC,CASSSSGTGYEQYF
many,13,TRBV4-1,NA,TRBJ2-5,TGCGCCAGCAGCCCCCGGGAGTGGGAGACCCAGTACTTC,CASSPREWETQYF
NA,11,TRBV6-5,NA,TRBJ1-2,TGTGCCAGCAGGTCAGGGGCTGGCTACACCTTC,CASRSGAGYTF
once,15,TRBV7-2,NA,TRBJ2-2,TGTGCCAGCAAGAGACCCCAAACGAACACCGGGGAGCTGTCTTGG,CASKRPQTNTGELSW
many,14,TRBV6-5,NA,TRBJ1-3,TGTGCCAGCAGTCACGGGGGCTCTGGAAACACCATATATTTT,CASSHGGSGNTIYF
few,14,TRBV6-5,TRBD1,TRBJ2-7,TGTGCCAGCAGTTACCGGGACAGGGCATTGGAGCAGTACTTC,CASSYRDRALEQYF
many,14,TRBV7-8,NA,TRBJ1-6,TGTGCCAGCAGCTTAGCGCTCGGGGATTCACCCCTCCACTTT,CASSLALGDSPLHF
many,12,TRBV2,NA,TRBJ2-7,TGTGCCAGCAGACAGGGATCCTACGAGCAGTACTTC,CASRQGSYEQYF
many,12,TRBV29-1,NA,TRBJ1-3,TGCAGCGCCCGAGGATCGGGAAACACCATATATTTT,CSARGSGNTIYF
NA,13,TRBV12-3/TRBV12-4,NA,TRBJ2-2,TGTGCCAGCAGTTCAGGGTTTATCGGGGAGCTGTTTTTT,CASSSGFIGELFF
many,12,TRBV2,NA,TRBJ1-2,TGTGCCAGCAGTGACCAGGAGTATGGCTACACCTTC,CASSDQEYGYTF
NA,15,TRBV7-9,TRBD2,TRBJ2-5,TGTGCCAGCAGCCTGAGACTAGCTGGGCGGGAGACCCAGTACTTC,CASSLRLAGRETQYF
NA,16,TRBV30,NA,TRBJ2-5,TGTGCCTGGAGTTCGGCTAGCGAACAGCTCCAAGAGACCCAGTACTTC,CAWSSASEQLQETQYF
many,17,TRBV10-3,TRBD1,TRBJ1-5,TGTGCCATCAGTCCCGGGACAGGAGACCTTAGCAATCAGCCCCAGCATTTT,CAISPGTGDLSNQPQHF
few,16,TRBV10-3,TRBD2,TRBJ2-1,TGTGCCATCAGTGAGTACCCAGCGGGGGACATCAATGAGCAGTTCTTC,CAISEYPAGDINEQFF
many,13,TRBV4-2,NA,TRBJ1-1,TGTGCCAGCAGCCAAGAAGGGGGTTCGTGGTCTTTCTTT,CASSQEGGSWSFF
NA,16,TRBV2,TRBD1,TRBJ1-5,TGTGCCAGCAGTTTCACCGGGACAGGGATTGAACAGCCCCAGCATTTT,CASSFTGTGIEQPQHF
many,14,TRBV7-2,NA,TRBJ1-5,TGTGCCAGCAGCTTAAAGTCAGGGGATCAGCCCCAGCATTTT,CASSLKSGDQPQHF
few,13,TRBV30,NA,TRBJ1-2,TGTGCCTGGACGAGCCAGGGTCCGGGGGGCTACACCTTC,CAWTSQGPGGYTF
many,12,TRBV7-2,NA,TRBJ2-7,TGTGCCAGCAGCTTAGTCGGGGTCGAGCAGTACTTC,CASSLVGVEQYF
NA,15,TRBV24-1,NA,TRBJ1-5,TGTGCCACCAGTGACAGCCTGAGTAACAATCAGCCCCAGCATTTT,CATSDSLSNNQPQHF
many,15,TRBV7-9,NA,TRBJ2-5,TGTGCCAGCAGCTTTATGAGGACAGCCCAAGAGACCCAGTACTTC,CASSFMRTAQETQYF
NA,13,TRBV6-5,TRBD1,TRBJ1-2,TGTGCCAGCACTCGAGACAGGGGGCTGGGCTACACCTTC,CASTRDRGLGYTF
NA,15,TRBV6-1,TRBD1,TRBJ1-1,TGTGCCAGCAGTGATTCGGGGACAGGGAGGACTGAAGCTTTCTTT,CASSDSGTGRTEAFF
many,16,TRBV10-3,NA,TRBJ1-1,TGTGCCATCGCCCTTCAAAGGACGGCCGGACAGACTGAAGCTTTCTTT,CAIALQRTAGQTEAFF
once,14,TRBV2,TRBD2,TRBJ2-5,TGTGCCAGCAGTGCCGGGAGGGCCGGTGAGACCCAGTACTTC,CASSAGRAGETQYF
NA,16,TRBV20-1,TRBD1,TRBJ2-7,TGCAGTGCTAGAGCGCCGGACAGGGAGAATCAGCCCCAGCAGTACTTC,CSARAPDRENQPQQYF
many,15,TRBV2,NA,TRBJ2-7,TGTGCCAGCAGTGAAAGTCTAGACCCATCCTACGAGCAGTACTTC,CASSESLDPSYEQYF
NA,16,TRBV2,NA,TRBJ2-2,TGTGCCAGCAGTGAAGTGTGGGTCACAGAGACCGGGGAGCTGTTTTTT,CASSEVWVTETGELFF
many,14,TRBV7-2,TRBD2,TRBJ2-5,TGTGCCAGCTCCCCCGGGGGGGGTAGGGAGACCCAGTACTTC,CASSPGGGRETQYF
NA,13,TRBV2,NA,TRBJ2-1,TGTGCCAGCTCACGGGGGCTCCGGGGTGAGCAGTTCTTC,CASSRGLRGEQFF
NA,13,TRBV19,TRBD1,TRBJ2-7,TGTGCCAGTAGTGGCCCAGGGGGCTACGAGCAGTACTTC,CASSGPGGYEQYF
once,15,TRBV10-2,NA,TRBJ1-6,TGCGCCAGCAGTGAGCTCCAGGGGCCTAATTCACCCCTCCACTTT,CASSELQGPNSPLHF
NA,15,TRBV5-1,NA,TRBJ1-1,TGCGCCAGCAGCTTGGTAGGGGTACAGAACACTGAAGCTTTCTTT,CASSLVGVQNTEAFF
NA,13,TRBV7-2,NA,TRBJ1-2,TGTGCCAGCAGCCGAATGGGAGGGTATGGCTACACCTTC,CASSRMGGYGYTF
many,15,TRBV7-6,TRBD2,TRBJ2-3,TGTGCCAGCAGCTTAGCTGGCGGGAGTGGGGATACGCAGTATTTT,CASSLAGGSGDTQYF
NA,14,TRBV10-3,NA,TRBJ1-3,TGTGCCATCAGTGACCGGCAGGGAGGAAACACCATATATTTT,CAISDRQGGNTIYF
NA,13,TRBV20-1,TRBD2,TRBJ2-7,TGCAGTGTAACTAGCGGGGGAGAATACGAGCAGTACTTC,CSVTSGGEYEQYF
many,14,TRBV12-3/TRBV12-4,NA,TRBJ1-1,TGTGCCAGCAGGCAGGGCATACTGAACACTGAAGCTTTCTTT,CASRQGILNTEAFF
NA,13,TRBV15,NA,TRBJ1-1,TGTGCCACCAGCAGAGTCATGCACACTGAAGCTTTCTTT,CATSRVMHTEAFF
NA,15,TRBV5-1,NA,TRBJ2-7,TGCGCCAGCAGCTTGGTAGGGGCCGTTTCATACGAGCAGTACTTC,CASSLVGAVSYEQYF
NA,14,TRBV27,NA,TRBJ2-3,TGTGCCAGCAGTTTTGGAAGAAGCACAGATACGCAGTATTTT,CASSFGRSTDTQYF
NA,17,TRBV7-2,TRBD2,TRBJ2-7,TGTGCCAGCAGCTTATACGGACTAGCGGGACACTACTACGAGCAGTACTTC,CASSLYGLAGHYYEQYF
NA,13,TRBV29-1,NA,TRBJ2-1,TGCAGCAGTGCTGGGCGGGACCACAATGAGCAGTTCTTC,CSSAGRDHNEQFF
few,12,TRBV20-1,TRBD1,TRBJ1-2,TGCAGTGCCCGGACAGGTTCCTATGGCTACACCTTC,CSARTGSYGYTF
few,16,TRBV7-8,NA,TRBJ1-1,TGTGCCAGCAGTATTTCGCTGGCGGGGGCGAATCATGAAGCTTTCTTT,CASSISLAGANHEAFF
few,13,TRBV28,NA,TRBJ2-5,TGTGCCAGCAACGGAGGGGCGCAAGAGACCCAGTACTTC,CASNGGAQETQYF
NA,13,TRBV7-2,NA,TRBJ1-1,TGTGCCAGCAACTGGGGGAGGGGCACTGAAGCTTTCTTT,CASNWGRGTEAFF
many,12,TRBV7-2,NA,TRBJ1-2,TGTGCCAGCAGCTTAATACAGTATGGCTACACCTTC,CASSLIQYGYTF
few,13,TRBV2,NA,TRBJ1-1,TGTGCCAGCAGGGACGGGACATTCACTGAAGCTTTCTTT,CASRDGTFTEAFF
many,15,TRBV7-2,NA,TRBJ1-5,TGTGCCAGCAGCTTATATATAAGTAGCAATCAGCCCCAGCATTTT,CASSLYISSNQPQHF
few,16,TRBV25-1,TRBD1,TRBJ1-1,TGTGCCAGCAGTGACTCGACAGGGGGACTAGAGACTGAAGCTTTCTTT,CASSDSTGGLETEAFF
NA,11,TRBV29-1,NA,TRBJ2-7,TGCAGCGTTGAACAGCGTACAGGGCAGTACTTC,CSVEQRTGQYF